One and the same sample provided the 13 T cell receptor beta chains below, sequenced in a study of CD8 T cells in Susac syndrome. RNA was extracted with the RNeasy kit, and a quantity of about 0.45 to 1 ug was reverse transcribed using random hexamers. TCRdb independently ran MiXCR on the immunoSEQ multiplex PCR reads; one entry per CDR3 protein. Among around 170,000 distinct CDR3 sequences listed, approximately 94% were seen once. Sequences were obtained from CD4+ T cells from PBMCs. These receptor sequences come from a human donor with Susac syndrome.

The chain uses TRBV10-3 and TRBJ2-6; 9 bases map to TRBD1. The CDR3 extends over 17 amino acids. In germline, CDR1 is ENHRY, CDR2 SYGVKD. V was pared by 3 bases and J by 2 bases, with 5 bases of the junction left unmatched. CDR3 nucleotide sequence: TGTGCCATCAGTGAAGGAGACAGGGGGACTGGGGCCAACGTCCTGACTTTC. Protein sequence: CAISEGDRGTGANVLTF.

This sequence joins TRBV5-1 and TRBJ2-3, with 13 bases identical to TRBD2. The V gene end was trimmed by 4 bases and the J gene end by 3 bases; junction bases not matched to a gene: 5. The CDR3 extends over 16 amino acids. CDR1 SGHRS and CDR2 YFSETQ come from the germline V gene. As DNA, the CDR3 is TGCGCCAGCAGCCTGACTAGCGGGGGGTCTACAGATACGCAGTATTTT. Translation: CASSLTSGGSTDTQYF.

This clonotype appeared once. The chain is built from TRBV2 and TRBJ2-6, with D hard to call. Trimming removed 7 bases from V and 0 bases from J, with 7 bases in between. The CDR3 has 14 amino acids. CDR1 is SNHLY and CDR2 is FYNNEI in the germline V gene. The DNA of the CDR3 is TGTGCCAGCAATACGTTCTCTGGGGCCAACGTCCTGACTTTC. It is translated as CASNTFSGANVLTF.

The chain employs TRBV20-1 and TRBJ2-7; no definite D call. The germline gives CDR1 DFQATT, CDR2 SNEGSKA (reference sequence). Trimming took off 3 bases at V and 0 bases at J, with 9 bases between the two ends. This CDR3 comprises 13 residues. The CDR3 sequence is CSARRVVSYEQYF. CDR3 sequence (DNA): TGCAGTGCTAGGAGAGTTGTCTCCTACGAGCAGTACTTC.

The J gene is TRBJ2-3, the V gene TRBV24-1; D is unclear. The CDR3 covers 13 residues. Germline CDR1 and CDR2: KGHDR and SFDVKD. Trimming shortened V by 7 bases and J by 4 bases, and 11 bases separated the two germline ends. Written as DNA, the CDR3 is TGTGCCACCAGCCCGGGCGCACCAGATACGCAGTATTTT. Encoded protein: CATSPGAPDTQYF.

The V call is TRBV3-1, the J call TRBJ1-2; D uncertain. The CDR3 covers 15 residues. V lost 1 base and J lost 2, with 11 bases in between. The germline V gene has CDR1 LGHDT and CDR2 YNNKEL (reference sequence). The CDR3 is CASSQALKGNYGYTF. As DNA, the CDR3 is TGTGCCAGCAGCCAAGCCTTAAAGGGAAACTATGGCTACACCTTC.

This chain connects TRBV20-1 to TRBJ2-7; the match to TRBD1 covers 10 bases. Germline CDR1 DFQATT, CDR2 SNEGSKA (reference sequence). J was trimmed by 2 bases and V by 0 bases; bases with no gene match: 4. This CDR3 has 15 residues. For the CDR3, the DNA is TGCAGTGCTAGAGATCCCGGGACAGGGGCCTACGAGCAGTACTTC. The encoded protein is CSARDPGTGAYEQYF.

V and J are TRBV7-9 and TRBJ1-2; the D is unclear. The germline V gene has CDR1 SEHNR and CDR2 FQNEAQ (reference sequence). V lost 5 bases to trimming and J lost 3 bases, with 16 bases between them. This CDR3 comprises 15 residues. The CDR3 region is CASSRPDTPHYGYTF. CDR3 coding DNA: TGTGCCAGCAGCCGACCCGACACACCGCACTATGGCTACACCTTC. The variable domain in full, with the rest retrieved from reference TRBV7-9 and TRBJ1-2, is DTGVSQNPRHKITKRGQNVTFRCDPISEHNRLYWYRQTLGQGPEFLTYFQNEAQLEKSRLLSDRFSAERPKGSFSTLEIQRTEQGDSAMYLCASSRPDTPHYGYTFGSGTRLTVV.

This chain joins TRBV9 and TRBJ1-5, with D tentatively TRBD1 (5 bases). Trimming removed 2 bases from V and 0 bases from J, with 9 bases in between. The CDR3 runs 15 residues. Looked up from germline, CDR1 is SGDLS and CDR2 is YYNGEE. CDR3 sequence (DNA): TGTGCCAGCAGCGTGAGAGGGGATAGCAATCAGCCCCAGCATTTT. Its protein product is CASSVRGDSNQPQHF.

CDR3 loop: CASSPQWGRETQYF. The CDR3, as DNA: TGTGCCAGCAGCCCACAATGGGGAAGAGAGACCCAGTACTTC. The chain links TRBV7-2 to TRBJ2-5; D gene ambiguous. In germline, CDR1 is SGHTA, CDR2 FQGNSA. The CDR3 is made up of 14 amino acids. V gave up 5 bases and J gave up 4 bases, with 14 bases separating them.

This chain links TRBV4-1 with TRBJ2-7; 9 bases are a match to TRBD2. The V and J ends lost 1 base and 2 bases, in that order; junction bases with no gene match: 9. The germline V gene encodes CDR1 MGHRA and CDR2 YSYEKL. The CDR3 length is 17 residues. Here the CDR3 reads CASSQGAISGGTYEQYF. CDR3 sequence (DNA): TGCGCCAGCAGCCAAGGTGCGATTAGCGGGGGAACCTACGAGCAGTACTTC.

CDR3 nucleotides: TGTGCCAGCAGCCCTCGCCCATCTAGCACAGATACGCAGTATTTT. Amino acid sequence: CASSPRPSSTDTQYF. The V and J genes are TRBV3-1 and TRBJ2-3; D uncertain. The germline V and J ends were trimmed by 4 bases and 0 bases, with 11 bases remaining between them. The CDR3 has 15 amino acids. The germline CDR1 and CDR2 sequences are LGHDT and YNNKEL (reference sequence).

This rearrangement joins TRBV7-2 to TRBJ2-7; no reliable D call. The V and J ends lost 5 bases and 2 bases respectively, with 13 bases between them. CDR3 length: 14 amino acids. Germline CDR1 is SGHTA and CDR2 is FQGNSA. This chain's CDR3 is CASSMGPGPYEQYF. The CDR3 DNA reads TGTGCCAGCAGCATGGGCCCAGGTCCCTACGAGCAGTACTTC.